Below, 27 T cell receptor beta chains from the same sample are listed, as sequenced in a study of identical twins. TCRdb independently ran MiXCR on the 5' RACE reads; one entry per CDR3 protein. The profile shows approximately 600,000 distinct CDR3 sequences, 9% to 10% of them singletons. The same data also contributed to another study, on yellow fever vaccine responses in identical twins.

The source material was PBMCs. The receptors come from a woman under 30 in good health.

There are a few counts of this clonotype. This sequence joins TRBV19 and TRBJ2-3; TRBD2 matches 8 bases. This CDR3 has 15 amino acids. Losses at the gene ends were 2 bases for V and 2 bases for J; bases not matched to a gene: 3. The germline V gene has CDR1 LNHDA and CDR2 SQIVND (reference sequence). CDR3 protein: CASSIRAGDTDTQYF. The CDR3 nucleotides are TGTGCCAGTAGTATAAGAGCGGGGGACACAGATACGCAGTATTTT.

This clonotype has more than one count but fewer than ten. The chain employs TRBV20-1 and TRBJ2-1; no reliable D call. The CDR3 is 13 amino acids. The germline gives CDR1 DFQATT, CDR2 SNEGSKA (reference sequence). CDR3: CSLAQRKLTEQFF. In DNA form, the CDR3 reads TGCAGCCTCGCCCAGAGGAAATTGACTGAGCAGTTCTTC.

This clonotype has a count of ten or more. The rearrangement links TRBV20-1 to TRBJ2-1; 9 nucleotides agree with TRBD2. The junction had 4 bases not matched to a gene; V was cut back by 3 bases and J by 4 bases. The CDR3 runs to 14 residues. Germline-derived CDR1 and CDR2 are DFQATT and SNEGSKA (reference sequence). In DNA, the CDR3 is TGCAGTGCTAGCCAAGCGGGGGGTTACAATGAGCAGTTCTTC. Encoded protein: CSASQAGGYNEQFF.

This clonotype has ten or more counts. This sequence joins TRBV27 and TRBJ2-1; TRBD2 matches at 10 bases. Germline trimming cut 1 base from V and 10 bases from J; bases unmatched to any gene: 7. CDR1 and CDR2 (germline): MNHEY, SMNVEV (reference sequence). This CDR3 comprises 15 residues. The CDR3 sequence is CASSLWASGSGEQFF. CDR3 bases: TGTGCCAGCAGTTTATGGGCTAGCGGGAGCGGAGAGCAGTTCTTC.

This chain connects TRBV4-1 to TRBJ2-7; TRBD1 is a possible D gene (5 bases). This CDR3 comprises 16 residues. Per the germline V gene, CDR1 is MGHRA and CDR2 is YSYEKL. V gave up 4 bases and J gave up 2 bases, with 18 bases separating them. The CDR3 here is CASSPSQTASTYEQYF. DNA of the CDR3: TGCGCCAGCAGCCCCTCCCAGACAGCCTCCACCTACGAGCAGTACTTC.

This chain links TRBV20-1 with TRBJ2-1; D might be TRBD2 (5 bases). This CDR3 contains 17 residues. Trimming cost V 0 bases and J 2 bases, with 17 bases left between them. The germline CDR1 and CDR2 sequences are DFQATT and SNEGSKA (reference sequence). The DNA for the CDR3 is TGCAGTGCTAGAGATTTGGGCCTAGCAAATCCCTACAATGAGCAGTTCTTC. Its translation is CSARDLGLANPYNEQFF.

In this sample, this clonotype turned up many times. The chain is built from TRBV10-3 and TRBJ1-6, with 12 bases identical to TRBD1. CDR1 is ENHRY, CDR2 SYGVKD, per germline. V shed 3 bases, J shed 7 bases, and the junction held 4 bases outside the gene matches. There are 16 residues in the CDR3. CDR3 nucleotides: TGTGCCATCAGTGAAAGGGACAGGGGGCCGAATTCACCCCTCCACTTT. Translated: CAISERDRGPNSPLHF.

The rearrangement uses TRBV7-9 and TRBJ2-7; 7 bases line up with TRBD2. CDR1 is SEHNR, CDR2 FQNEAQ, per germline (reference sequence). This CDR3 has 15 residues. The trim removed 5 bases at V and 5 bases at J, leaving 12 bases unmatched. The CDR3 is CASSLGAGMLDEQYF. The CDR3 DNA reads TGTGCCAGCAGCCTAGGAGCGGGAATGTTGGACGAGCAGTACTTC. The full variable domain, rest sourced from reference TRBV7-9 and TRBJ2-7, is DTGVSQNPRHKITKRGQNVTFRCDPISEHNRLYWYRQTLGQGPEFLTYFQNEAQLEKSRLLSDRFSAERPKGSFSTLEIQRTEQGDSAMYLCASSLGAGMLDEQYFGPGTRLTVT.

The table lists this clonotype with many counts. This chain uses TRBV15 with TRBJ1-1, with D possibly TRBD1 on 6 matching bases. The germline CDR1 and CDR2 sequences are LNHNV and YYDKDF (reference sequence). Trimming took off 1 base at V and 1 base at J, with 13 bases between the two ends. CDR3 length: 16 residues. DNA of the CDR3: TGTGCCACCAGCAGAGGGACAGATGTTAGGAACACTGAAGCTTTCTTT. It yields the protein CATSRGTDVRNTEAFF.

This chain uses TRBV20-1 with TRBJ2-7; D remains ambiguous. The germline V gene encodes CDR1 DFQATT and CDR2 SNEGSKA (reference sequence). CDR3 size: 12 residues. V was shortened by 5 bases and J by 0 bases, with 8 bases between the two germline ends. CDR3 protein: CSAGSDSYEQYF. The CDR3 region has the DNA TGCAGTGCTGGGTCCGACTCCTACGAGCAGTACTTC.

This clonotype has a handful of counts. The chain couples TRBV6-2 or TRBV6-3 to TRBJ2-3; D unresolved. Per the germline V gene, CDR1 is MNHEY and CDR2 is SVGEGT. The CDR3 extends over 13 amino acids. The V and J ends lost 5 bases and 4 bases respectively, with 10 bases between them. The CDR3 is CASSPRVSDTQYF. CDR3 nucleotide sequence: TGTGCCAGCAGTCCCCGGGTTTCAGATACGCAGTATTTT.

This clonotype turned up a few times. The chain employs TRBV7-9 and TRBJ2-1, with a tentative D call TRBD2 (5 bases). The CDR3 contains 17 residues. CDR1 SEHNR and CDR2 FQNEAQ come from the germline V gene (reference sequence). V shed 2 bases and J shed 4 bases, with 18 bases lying between them. In DNA form, the CDR3 reads TGTGCCAGCAGCTTATCGGGTAGGGTAAGCGGTTACAATGAGCAGTTCTTC. Translation: CASSLSGRVSGYNEQFF.

This clonotype was counted between two and nine times. The chain joins TRBV9 to TRBJ2-5, with 7 bases lining up with TRBD2. V shed 4 bases, J shed 2 bases, and the junction held 8 bases outside the gene matches. Germline-derived CDR1 and CDR2 are SGDLS and YYNGEE. The CDR3 runs 15 residues. CDR3 in amino acids: CASSTPSGSQETQYF. The CDR3 region has the DNA TGTGCCAGCAGCACACCTAGCGGATCTCAAGAGACCCAGTACTTC. The full variable domain, with the rest looked up from reference TRBV9 and TRBJ2-5, is DSGVTQTPKHLITATGQRVTLRCSPRSGDLSVYWYQQSLDQGLQFLIQYYNGEERAKGNILERFSAQQFPDLHSELNLSSLELGDSALYFCASSTPSGSQETQYFGPGTRLLVL.

In DNA, the CDR3 is TGTGCCAGCAGCCCCGAGCAGGGGCAGGGAGATATGAACACTGAAGCTTTCTTT. It is translated as CASSPEQGQGDMNTEAFF. The chain is built from TRBV4-2 and TRBJ1-1, with D tentatively TRBD1 (6 bases). The V and J ends lost 4 bases and 0 bases respectively, with 21 bases between them. The CDR3 is made up of 18 amino acids. Germline V lookup: CDR1 LGHNA, CDR2 YNFKEQ.

This sequence joins TRBV19 and TRBJ1-6; maybe TRBD1 (5 bases). The V gene lost 3 bases and the J gene lost 7 bases, with 16 bases spanning the gap. Germline loops: CDR1 LNHDA, CDR2 SQIVND (reference sequence). The CDR3 consists of 16 residues. CDR3 DNA: TGTGCCAGTAGTATGGAGAAGGGGTTGGTCAATTCACCCCTCCACTTT. This codes for CASSMEKGLVNSPLHF. Based on the CDR3 plus reference TRBV19 and TRBJ1-6, the full variable domain is DGGITQSPKYLFRKEGQNVTLSCEQNLNHDAMYWYRQDPGQGLRLIYYSQIVNDFQKGDIAEGYSVSREKKESFPLTVTSAQKNPTAFYLCASSMEKGLVNSPLHFGNGTRLTVT.

Ten or more counts support this clonotype. The chain uses TRBV14 and TRBJ2-1; D is ambiguous. Trimming stripped 0 bases from V and 8 bases from J, with 8 bases between. CDR1 is SGHDN and CDR2 is FVKESK in the germline V gene. The CDR3 runs 13 residues. The CDR3 here is CASSQDLGDEQFF. DNA of the CDR3: TGTGCCAGCAGCCAAGATTTGGGCGATGAGCAGTTCTTC.

This clonotype showed up just once. V usage is TRBV20-1 and J usage is TRBJ2-7, with 9 bases aligning to TRBD1. The junction had 5 bases not matched to a gene; V was cut back by 1 base and J by 1 base. Germline V gene data show CDR1 as DFQATT and CDR2 as SNEGSKA (reference sequence). This CDR3 region has 15 residues. The CDR3 DNA is TGCAGTGCTAGAGCAAGGGACAGGGTTTCCTACGAGCAGTACTTC. Its protein product is CSARARDRVSYEQYF.

This clonotype occurred many times. This rearrangement joins TRBV24-1 to TRBJ2-3, with D maybe TRBD2 (5 bases). CDR1 and CDR2 (germline): KGHDR, SFDVKD. The V and J ends lost 1 base and 8 bases respectively, with 9 bases between them. There are 13 residues in the CDR3. The CDR3 loop is CATSDLVAPTQYF. DNA of the CDR3: TGTGCCACCAGTGATTTAGTAGCGCCTACGCAGTATTTT.

This clonotype showed up many times. One junction end disagrees with the germline gene, perhaps due to a read error. This chain uses TRBV27 with TRBJ2-1; perhaps TRBD1 as D (6 bases). Germline values: CDR1 MNHEY, CDR2 SMNVEV (reference sequence). This CDR3 spans 11 amino acids. The CDR3 region has the DNA TGCGCCAGCGGTAGGGGGAATGAGCAGTTCTTC. This codes for CASGRGNEQFF.

The J gene is TRBJ2-1, the V gene TRBV30; 7 bases agree with TRBD1. There are 12 residues in the CDR3. V dropped 0 bases and J dropped 9; count of bases not matched to a gene: 2. Germline V CDR1 and CDR2: GTSNPN, SVGIG (reference sequence). The CDR3 is CAWSVAGGEQFF. CDR3 nucleotides: TGTGCCTGGAGTGTCGCAGGGGGTGAGCAGTTCTTC. The whole variable domain, filled in from reference TRBV30 and TRBJ2-1, reads SQTIHQWPATLVQPVGSPLSLECTVEGTSNPNLYWYRQAAGRGLQLLFYSVGIGQISSEVPQNLSASRPQDRQFILSSKKLLLSDSGFYLCAWSVAGGEQFFGPGTRLTVL.

This clonotype showed up just a few times. The chain couples TRBV7-9 to TRBJ2-7; D may be TRBD2 (6 bases). In germline, CDR1 is SEHNR, CDR2 FQNEAQ (reference sequence). The CDR3 loop spans 15 amino acids. Deletions cut 0 bases from V and 6 bases from J, with 15 bases between. The CDR3 reads CASSLANGGALEQYF. DNA of the CDR3: TGTGCCAGCAGCTTAGCTAACGGGGGTGCCCTCGAGCAGTACTTC.

This clonotype was counted between two and nine times. V usage is TRBV5-8 and J usage is TRBJ1-5; unclear D gene. The germline CDR1 and CDR2 sequences are SGHTS and YDEGEE. With 1 base removed from V and 6 bases from J, the gap between germline ends came to 11 bases. The CDR3 contains 14 residues. In nucleotides, the CDR3 is TGTGCCAGCAGCTTGAGGACTGCCGTTCAGCCCCAGCATTTT. The encoded protein is CASSLRTAVQPQHF.

This clonotype was observed a few times. V gene TRBV7-6 combines with J gene TRBJ2-3; TRBD2 is a possible D gene (6 bases). V lost 0 bases and J lost 10, with 11 bases in between. The CDR3 sequence is 13 residues long. CDR1 SGHVS and CDR2 FNYEAQ come from the germline V gene. CDR3 sequence: CASSLATRFAQYF. In nucleotides, the CDR3 is TGTGCCAGCAGCTTAGCGACTAGATTTGCGCAGTATTTT.

This clonotype was detected only a few times. The chain joins TRBV29-1 to TRBJ1-2; TRBD1 aligns across 7 bases. Germline loops: CDR1 SQVTM, CDR2 ANQGSEA. This CDR3 comprises 12 residues. V shed 0 bases and J 8 bases; nucleotides not matched to a gene: 3. CDR3 bases: TGCAGCGTTGAAGACTCAGGGGGAGGCTACACCTTC. Protein product: CSVEDSGGGYTF.

The chain employs TRBV2 and TRBJ2-6; TRBD1 is a possible D gene (6 bases). The CDR3 extends over 13 amino acids. Germline-derived CDR1 and CDR2 are SNHLY and FYNNEI. Between the trimmed V and J ends, which lost 11 bases and 2 bases, there was a span of 10 bases. The CDR3 region is CAGSGAGANVLTF. CDR3 nucleotides: TGTGCCGGGTCAGGGGCTGGGGCCAACGTCCTGACTTTC.

This clonotype appeared a few times. V and J are TRBV3-1 and TRBJ2-2; D perhaps matches TRBD1 (6 bases). V lost 7 bases, J lost 5 bases, and 14 bases lay in between. The CDR3 is 14 residues long. The germline gives CDR1 LGHDT, CDR2 YNNKEL (reference sequence). CDR3 protein: CASNLRGGTGELFF. The CDR3 DNA reads as TGTGCCAGCAACCTCAGGGGTGGGACCGGGGAGCTGTTTTTT.

The rearrangement joins TRBV7-8 to TRBJ2-1, with D perhaps TRBD2 (5 bases). The CDR3 extends over 17 amino acids. Germline values: CDR1 SGHVS, CDR2 FQNEAQ. V shed 2 bases and J shed 7 bases, with 21 bases lying between them. The CDR3 nucleotides read TGTGCCAGCAGCTTATTTGAGCGGTTGGATAACACGAATGAGCAGTTCTTC. Its translation is CASSLFERLDNTNEQFF.